This TCR beta chain was recovered during a study of identical twins listed by TCRdb under 2016. As for the study more broadly: TCR alpha and beta repertoires from monozygotic twins, unrelated adults of various ages and cord blood were deep-sequenced to test whether fetal clonotypes persist. Replicate twin experiments were performed at different times using different library preparation protocols to rule out contamination. Here is what the overall study found, with its caveats: In monozygotic twins, recombination models systematically underestimated out-of-frame TCR alpha sharing, but the models matched the sharing seen between unrelated individuals. A weaker excess of twin sharing was found in beta out-of-frame sequences because the signal-to-noise ratio was lowered by fewer shared sequences. Because the same donors could not be followed over many years, the conclusions relied on cross-sectional statistical analysis. Abundant cord blood beta clonotypes carried fewer insertions; young adult naive repertoires showed a weaker similar trend, while memory repertoires showed none. Zero-insertion analyses could be partly confounded by invariant T cells such as MAIT and iNKT, although diverse VJ usage argued against such confounding for most clonotypes. Compared with coincidental sharing between unrelated individuals, out-of-frame TCR alpha sequences shared between twins had an excess of sequences with low generation probability.

Only healthy Caucasian donors were included. The twin cohort consisted of three pairs of female monozygotic twins, all aged roughly 18 to 29 years. Positive isolation kits from Invitrogen were used to isolate the CD4+ and CD8+ T cell populations. There are a few counts of this clonotype. It has no known antigen specificity. A junction end diverges from the germline sequence, so it may reflect a read error. The library came from 5' RACE. TCRdb names Illumina HiSeq 2000 as the instrument used. A universal primer binding site was added through template switching, and the final cDNA carried a unique molecular identifier so that TCR cDNA molecules could be counted accurately. First-strand cDNA for TCR alpha and beta chains was synthesized from specific primers in the conserved constant-segment region. To control for contamination, every cDNA library carried two barcodes: a SMART-Mk sample barcode plus Illumina barcodes. TruSeq adapter sequences, together with Illumina sample barcodes, were added in two successive PCR steps. Sequencing of the TCR alpha and beta cDNA libraries was done on the Illumina HiSeq platform using custom primers. The authors' pipeline ran thus. Raw reads were processed with MiGEC to extract unique molecular identifiers, and MiXCR was used to determine CDR3 positions. Recombination models were inferred per individual with the repgenHMM and IGoR tools using an EM algorithm. The tcR package in R was used for shared clonotype analysis, with sharing normalized by the product of cloneset sizes. To study raw recombination free of thymic and clonal selection effects, out-of-frame nonproductive sequences were analyzed. The public reads were run again by TCRdb, first through fastp at Q25 and then through MiXCR, and only productive beta chains were kept. CDR3 protein duplicates are merged, each entry listing the most common genes and DNA. TCRdb's processing, not the authors' own work, is the source of the V and J calls. Recorded for this sample are 230,000 or so distinct CDR3 sequences; about 8.3% of them occurred a single time. Of the sample, 2.5% to 3.5% falls within the top ten clones.

The data were also submitted as part of a second study, on yellow fever vaccine responses in identical twins. The second source states: According to the authors, in identical twins the way T cells responded to vaccination appeared partly convergent and partly personalized. The study precisely tracked vaccine-responding T cell clones in identical twins.

The clonotype comes from a woman younger than 35 in good health. Sequencing was done on a sample of CD8+ T cells sorted from blood.

The DNA sequence is as follows: TGTGCCAGCAGTGACGCCCGAGACCGCAGGGAGGGCTTC. Its coded protein is CASSDARDRREGF. The chain is made from TRBV2 and TRBJ2-7; a stretch of 7 junction bases matches TRBD2. Its CDR3 holds 13 amino acids, cysteine through phenylalanine. Just the 39-base CDR3 DNA is kept, in frame starting at base 1. Sequences SNHLY (CDR1) and FYNNEI (CDR2) are obtained from the germline V gene.